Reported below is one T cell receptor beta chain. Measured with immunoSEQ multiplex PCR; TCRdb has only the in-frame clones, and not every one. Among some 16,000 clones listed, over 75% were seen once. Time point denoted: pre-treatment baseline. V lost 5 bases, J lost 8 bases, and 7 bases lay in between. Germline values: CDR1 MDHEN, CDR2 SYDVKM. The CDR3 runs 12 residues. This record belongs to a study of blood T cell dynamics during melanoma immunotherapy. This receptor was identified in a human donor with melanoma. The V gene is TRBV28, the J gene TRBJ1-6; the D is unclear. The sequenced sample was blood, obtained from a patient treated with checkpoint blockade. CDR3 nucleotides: TGTGCCAGCAGTCAGAGCCATTCACCCCTCCACTTT. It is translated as CASSQSHSPLHF.